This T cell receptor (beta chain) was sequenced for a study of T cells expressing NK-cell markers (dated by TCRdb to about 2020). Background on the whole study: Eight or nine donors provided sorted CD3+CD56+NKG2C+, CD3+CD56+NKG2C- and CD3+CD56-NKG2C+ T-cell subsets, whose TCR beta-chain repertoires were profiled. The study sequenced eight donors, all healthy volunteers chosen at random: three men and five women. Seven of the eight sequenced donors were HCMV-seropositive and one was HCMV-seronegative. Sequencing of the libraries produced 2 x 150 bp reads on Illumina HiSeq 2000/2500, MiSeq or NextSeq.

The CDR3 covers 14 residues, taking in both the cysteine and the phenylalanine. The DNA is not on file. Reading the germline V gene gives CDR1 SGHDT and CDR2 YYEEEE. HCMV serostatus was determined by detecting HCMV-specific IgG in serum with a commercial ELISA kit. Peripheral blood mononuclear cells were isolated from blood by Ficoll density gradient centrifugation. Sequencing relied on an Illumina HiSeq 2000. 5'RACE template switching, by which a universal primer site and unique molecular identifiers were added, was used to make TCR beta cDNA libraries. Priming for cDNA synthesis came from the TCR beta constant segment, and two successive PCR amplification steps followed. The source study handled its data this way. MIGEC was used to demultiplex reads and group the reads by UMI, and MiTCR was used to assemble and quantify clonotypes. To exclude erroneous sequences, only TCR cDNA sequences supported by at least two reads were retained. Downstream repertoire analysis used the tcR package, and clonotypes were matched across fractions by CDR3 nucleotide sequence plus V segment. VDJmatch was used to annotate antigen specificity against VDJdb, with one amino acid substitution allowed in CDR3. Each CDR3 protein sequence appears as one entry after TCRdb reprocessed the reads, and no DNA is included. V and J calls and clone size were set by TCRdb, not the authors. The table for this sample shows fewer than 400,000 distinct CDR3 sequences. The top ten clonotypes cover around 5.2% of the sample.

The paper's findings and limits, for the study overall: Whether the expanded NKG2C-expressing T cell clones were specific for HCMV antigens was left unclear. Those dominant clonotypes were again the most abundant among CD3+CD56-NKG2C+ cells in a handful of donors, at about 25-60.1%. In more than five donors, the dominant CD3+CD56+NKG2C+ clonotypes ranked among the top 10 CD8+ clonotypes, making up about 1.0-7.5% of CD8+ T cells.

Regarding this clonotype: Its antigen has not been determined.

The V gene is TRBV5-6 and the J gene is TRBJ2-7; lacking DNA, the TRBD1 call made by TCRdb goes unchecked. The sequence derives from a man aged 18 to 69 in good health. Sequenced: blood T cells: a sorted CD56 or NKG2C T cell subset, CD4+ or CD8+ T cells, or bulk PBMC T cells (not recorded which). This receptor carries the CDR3 CASRLGGQTYEQYF.